A selection of T cell receptor beta chains follows, all from one sample in a study of blood T cell repertoires in COVID-19. Libraries were prepared by immunoSEQ multiplex PCR; TCRdb keeps only in-frame clonotypes and omits some of them. This sample has more than 35,000 clones; approximately 85% occur once, and the top ten carry 8% to 10%. Sequences were obtained from peripheral blood. The receptors come from a human donor in a cohort sampled during active COVID-19. Both conserved end residues are part of each CDR3. A D gene is named only where the DNA matches it firmly. Clone sizes are given selectively: once, few, many, or a class where the clone is expanded.

clone_size j_call v_call d_call cdr3_nt cdr3_aa
NA TRBJ2-7 TRBV9 NA TGTGCCAGCAGCGTAGCGGCCGGGGTAGGCTACGAGCAGTACTTC CASSVAAGVGYEQYF
NA TRBJ1-2 TRBV30 TRBD1 TGTGCCTGGAGTCGTAAACCAGGGGGAGACTATGGCTACACCTTC CAWSRKPGGDYGYTF
NA TRBJ2-5 TRBV7-8 NA TGTGCCAGCAGCTTACTAGCGCAACTTCAAGAGACCCAGTACTTC CASSLLAQLQETQYF
few TRBJ1-3 TRBV3-1/TRBV3-2 NA TGTGCCAGCAGCCAAGCGCTTCAGGGGCGCTCTGGAAACACCATATATTTT CASSQALQGRSGNTIYF
NA TRBJ1-1 TRBV4-3 NA TGCGCCAGCAGCCAAACAGGGTATGGTTCCACTGAAGCTTTCTTT CASSQTGYGSTEAFF
once TRBJ1-2 TRBV2 TRBD1 TGTGCCAGCAGGGGGACAGGGGAAGTCTATGGCTACACCTTC CASRGTGEVYGYTF
NA TRBJ1-1 TRBV4-1 NA TGCGCCAGCAGTCCAAATAATCCACCCAACAACAGGGTCTCAGCTTTCTTT CASSPNNPPNNRVSAFF
NA TRBJ2-7 TRBV7-2 TRBD2 TGTGCCAGCAGCGATTCTAGCGGCCGATTAGGGTCCTACGAGCAGTACTTC CASSDSSGRLGSYEQYF
NA TRBJ1-5 TRBV6-5 NA TGTGCCAGCAGTTACCCTAGAGGGTTTAGCAATCAGCCCCAGCATTTT CASSYPRGFSNQPQHF
NA TRBJ2-5 TRBV6-6 NA TGTGCCAGCAGTTACGGTGCGGGTGCGGGAGAGACCCAGTACTTC CASSYGAGAGETQYF
NA TRBJ1-3 TRBV19 NA TGTGCCAGTAGTACGACAGCTTCGAGCTCTGGAAACACCATATATTTT CASSTTASSSGNTIYF
NA TRBJ1-2 TRBV19 NA TGTGCCAGTAGTCCTTCGGGACTGCCCTATGGCTACACCTTC CASSPSGLPYGYTF
NA TRBJ1-2 TRBV25-1 TRBD1 TGTGCCAGCAGCCCCAGGGACAGGGTGGGTGGCTACACCTTC CASSPRDRVGGYTF
NA TRBJ2-7 TRBV9 TRBD2 TGTGCCAGCAGCAGAGACGGGAGGTCCTACGAGCAGTACTTC CASSRDGRSYEQYF
NA TRBJ2-7 TRBV10-3 NA TGTGCCATCAGCGAGGCCAAGAGACTTGGAGAGCAGTACTTC CAISEAKRLGEQYF
NA TRBJ2-1 TRBV11-2 TRBD2 TGTGCCAGCAGCTTAGCCCGCGGGAGTGGGTATGAGCAGTTCTTC CASSLARGSGYEQFF
NA TRBJ1-2 TRBV6-5 NA TGTGCCAGCAGTCCCGGGACATCACCTAACTATGGCTACACCTTC CASSPGTSPNYGYTF
few TRBJ1-2 TRBV6-5 TRBD1 TGTGCCAGTGCCTCGGGACAGGGTATTGCCGGCTACACCTTC CASASGQGIAGYTF
NA TRBJ1-5 TRBV11-3 NA TGTGCCAGCAGCCCAGGGTCGAGGAGTCAGCCCCAGCATTTT CASSPGSRSQPQHF
NA TRBJ2-1 TRBV24-1 TRBD1 TGTGCCACCAGTGATACTCCGGACAGGGGGCAAAATGAGCAGTTCTTC CATSDTPDRGQNEQFF
NA TRBJ2-7 TRBV28 NA TGTGCCAGCAGTCGGGAGTCCTACGAGCAGTACTTC CASSRESYEQYF
NA TRBJ1-2 TRBV30 NA TGTGCCTGGAGCGCCGGGCCCCACGGGGTTTATGGCTACACCTTC CAWSAGPHGVYGYTF
NA TRBJ2-7 TRBV4-3 NA TGCGCCAGCAGCCATTCAGGAGGGACCTACGAGCAGTACTTC CASSHSGGTYEQYF
few TRBJ1-6 TRBV2 NA TGTGCCAGCAGTGGGCCGGACACAAATTCACCCCTCCACTTT CASSGPDTNSPLHF
once TRBJ1-2 TRBV3-1/TRBV3-2 NA TGTGCCAGCAGCAAGGACACCCTAAACTATGGCTACACCTTC CASSKDTLNYGYTF
NA TRBJ2-2 TRBV6-5 TRBD1 TGTGCCAGCAGGGCGACAGGGGGCGGGGAGCTGTTTTTT CASRATGGGELFF
NA TRBJ2-1 TRBV4-2 TRBD1 TGTGCCAGCAGCCCCCGGACAGGGGATGAGCAGTTCTTC CASSPRTGDEQFF
NA TRBJ2-7 TRBV3-1/TRBV3-2 NA TGTGCCAGCAGCACCTACTACGAGCAGTACTTC CASSTYYEQYF
NA TRBJ1-1 TRBV6-5 NA TGTGCCAGCAGTTACCGTACAGGGATGAACACTGAAGCTTTCTTT CASSYRTGMNTEAFF
NA TRBJ2-1 TRBV4-3 NA TGCGCCAGCAGCCCTGTGCCACCAACATACAATGAGCAGTTCTTC CASSPVPPTYNEQFF
NA TRBJ2-7 TRBV6-5 TRBD1 TGTGCCAGCAGTTTCCGACAGGGGGGCGAGCAGTACTTC CASSFRQGGEQYF
NA TRBJ2-7 TRBV21-1 NA TGTGCCAGCAGCGACCAAGACAGGGGGGACGAGCAGTACTTC CASSDQDRGDEQYF
NA TRBJ1-2 TRBV10-3 TRBD1 TGTGCCATCAGTGGACAGGGGGGATATGGCTACACCTTC CAISGQGGYGYTF
few TRBJ1-2 TRBV27 NA TGTGCCAGCAGTTCCGTGACAGCCGCGGATGGCTACACCTTC CASSSVTAADGYTF
NA TRBJ1-5 TRBV24-1 NA TGTGCCACCAGTGCGGGGGTCGGGCAGCCCCAGCATTTT CATSAGVGQPQHF
NA TRBJ1-1 TRBV20-1 NA TGCAGTGCTAGTCCAGTCAACAGGGTTAACACTGAAGCTTTCTTT CSASPVNRVNTEAFF
NA TRBJ2-5 TRBV3-1/TRBV3-2 TRBD2 TGTGCCAGCAGCCAAGAAGGGATCCCTAGCGGGTCGGAGACCCAGTACTTC CASSQEGIPSGSETQYF
NA TRBJ2-2 TRBV7-3 TRBD1 TGTGCCAGCAGCGGGACAGGGGCGAACACCGGGGAGCTGTTTTTT CASSGTGANTGELFF
NA TRBJ2-3 TRBV5-5 TRBD2 TGTGCCAGCAGCCCTGAGCGGGATCCCTATACGCAGTATTTT CASSPERDPYTQYF
NA TRBJ2-7 TRBV7-2 TRBD2 TGTGCCAGCAGCTTAGCTAGCGGGAGCTCCTACGAGCAGTACTTC CASSLASGSSYEQYF
NA TRBJ1-1 TRBV6-5 NA TGTGCCAGCAGTTACGGGGGGGCCATGGGCACTGAAGCTTTCTTT CASSYGGAMGTEAFF
NA TRBJ2-1 TRBV9 TRBD2 TGTGCCAGCAGTTTAGCGGGCAACTCCTACAATGAGCAGTTCTTC CASSLAGNSYNEQFF
NA TRBJ2-1 TRBV7-3 TRBD2 TGTGCCAGCAGCCCACAAACCGGACTAGCGGGAGGAAGGGGCTCCTACAATGAGCAGTTCTTC CASSPQTGLAGGRGSYNEQFF
NA TRBJ1-2 TRBV6-5 NA TGTGCCAGCAGGGCCAGGGGCTTTAACTATGGCTACACCTTC CASRARGFNYGYTF
NA TRBJ2-7 TRBV9 TRBD2 TGTGCCAGCAGCGCCTCCGGGACTAGCGTCTACGAGCAGTACTTC CASSASGTSVYEQYF
NA TRBJ2-2 TRBV9 NA TGTGCCAGCCGGAGGGAAGGGGGCTCCACCGGGGAGCTGTTTTTT CASRREGGSTGELFF